One T cell receptor beta chain is described in this entry. No antigen is known for it. V and J lose 1 base and 0 bases, and a span of 9 bases separates them. The germline V gene (reference sequence) gives CDR1 as GTSNPN and CDR2 as SVGIG. From the cysteine up to the phenylalanine, the CDR3 has a length of 15 residues. The retained sequence is limited to the CDR3, 45 bases, with the frame set at the first base. These data belong to a study of cytomegalovirus exposure and HLA in healthy donors (dated by TCRdb to between 2016 and 2019). Background for the entire study: According to an earlier analysis of 450 to 650 of the donors, about 190 million T cells yielded 95 million to 140 million unique TCR beta sequences and more than 250 Gb of sequence data. Donor age, sex, ethnicity and CMV serostatus were collected together with the repertoire data. Class I and class II HLA loci were covered by the typing at four-digit resolution. Typing coverage varied by locus: 629-630 donors for A, B, C, DRB1 and DQB1; more than 500 for DQA1; over 600 for DPA1; approximately 450 for DPB1. The genetic ancestry cluster associated with self-reported Caucasian donors included around four fifths of the 300 to 450 genotyped donors. In addition to the first cohort of several hundred subjects, a separate validation cohort of 120 different subjects was used. High-throughput TCR immunosequencing, statistical association of individual TCRs with disease status, and machine learning were combined to predict cytomegalovirus infection status. Every discovery cohort repertoire had been produced on one sequencing platform. In an earlier analysis of 587 of the donors, high-throughput TCR beta sequencing was used to judge whether each TCR beta V gene segment behaved as functional or pseudogenic. The later analysis used no new phenotypic data to find candidate immune exposures, relying instead on TCR beta sequences and their occurrence across donors. A later genetic analysis took genome-wide SNP genotypes for 398 of the 666 donors and used that subset as a discovery cohort. In a later analysis, previously published TCR beta repertoires from 666 donors were re-analyzed and high-resolution HLA genotyping was added so that TCR occurrence patterns could be studied. The aim of the study was to test whether cataloging public T cell receptors could identify signatures of past pathogen exposure. An early release that covered approximately 600 HLA-typed donors contained approximately 300 gigabases of sequencing data and about 84 million unique TCR sequences. Roughly 5 DR-DQ haplotypes were treated as single units for association and clustering because of strong linkage in the cohort. Among approximately 370 genotyped donors of the cohort, an average of roughly 230,000 unique TCR beta nucleotide sequences was sequenced per donor, of which roughly 18% were non-productive. The study used immunosequencing to profile the T cell repertoires of approximately 650 subjects and linked those repertoires to cytomegalovirus serostatus.

Libraries came from the immunoSEQ multiplex PCR assay. For the multiplex PCR, a mixture combining 60 forward primers for TCR Vbeta segments and 13 reverse primers for TCR Jbeta segments was used. The CDR3 region of rearranged TCR beta genes was amplified from genomic DNA with a multiplex PCR assay. The Illumina HiSeq System was used to sequence the amplified TCR beta libraries as 87-base-pair reads. On the study's bioinformatics: Across the 500 to 850 repertoires, a later analysis counted tens of millions of unique TCR beta chains, 8.5 million to 12 million of which were shared by at least two donors. A nearest-neighbor algorithm error-corrected the raw reads and collapsed the reads into unique sequences, merging closely related sequences to remove PCR and sequencing errors. V, D and J gene segments were assigned by aligning CDR3 sequences to IMGT reference sequences. Each retained sequence needed at least a six-nucleotide match to both a V gene segment and a J gene segment. A rearrangement was called productive if the CDR3 had no stop codons and remained in frame with V and J, and every other rearrangement was called non-productive. Following IMGT convention, CDR3 was defined as the stretch from the second conserved V-encoded cysteine to the conserved J-encoded phenylalanine. Sequences without an unambiguous match to a single V gene segment were excluded from the earlier analysis of about 630 of the donors. An earlier analysis of 500 to 600 of the donors classified V segments as functional when productive rearrangements were above 56.7% and as segregating when the standard deviation between donors was above 5%. A statistical classification framework was developed to diagnose cytomegalovirus status using the catalog of TCR beta chain sequences. In a later analysis, V and J genes were assigned by comparing TCR nucleotide sequences against IMGT/GENE-DB human TR gene sequences. In a later analysis, CDR3 sequences and most-parsimonious VDJ recombination scenarios were assigned using the TCRdist pipeline. A later analysis defined each TCR beta chain by its CDR3 amino acid sequence plus V-gene family, and excluded reads lacking a unique V-gene family. A later analysis removed roughly 590 highly shared, low-generation-probability nucleotide sequences to deal with suspected cross-contamination and a sequencing artifact. In a later analysis, a clonal expansion index for each public chain was calculated from normalized within-repertoire ranks of inferred template counts. In a later analysis, generation probabilities were computed with a VDJ recombination model fitted to out-of-frame rearrangements, and the resulting probabilities were checked against IGoR. In a later analysis, TCR-TCR, TCR-HLA and TCR-CMV co-occurrence was scored with hypergeometric tests, and a repertoire-size bias correction was applied to TCR pairs. To estimate false discovery rates, a later analysis permuted the HLA or CMV assignments 20 times. In a later analysis, co-occurring TCRs were grouped with DBSCAN, and TCRdist sequence similarity was added when clustering was performed within HLA-allele-positive subsets. For co-occurrence clustering, repertoires with fewer than 30,000 or more than 120,000 public chains were excluded, along with five repertoires with anomalous nucleotide sharing. TCRdb holds this immuneACCESS table with in-frame rearrangements only. Some clones are missing; in checked studies, unresolved V genes explain under half, and the rest has no known cause. V, J and clone size were drawn from that table, and D and trimming were deduced from the DNA. This sample's records show about 130,000 clones. The top ten clones comprise approximately 1.7% of the sample.

Findings and caveats that apply to the study as a whole: Because counts were too low, about 15 rarely observed V segments, including chromosome 9 orphons, were left out of the earlier analysis of approximately 500 of the donors. The classifier was reported to diagnose cytomegalovirus status with high specificity and sensitivity in both the original and validation cohorts. An earlier analysis of several hundred of the donors showed that most TCR beta V segments appeared in productive rearrangements either about 87% or about 30% of the time, which broadly matched IMGT annotations. The sequencing pipeline was judged likely to have produced a cluster of highly shared sequence variants as a technical artifact. In vitro tests confirmed that a few of the cytomegalovirus-associated TCR beta chains recognize cytomegalovirus antigens. A later genetic analysis associated a missense DCLRE1C variant with V-gene and J-gene trimming of TCR beta chains, and an independent cohort replicated the association. A later analysis associated around 16,000 TCR beta sequences with specific HLA alleles at a false discovery rate of 0.05. In a later genetic analysis, fewer N-insertions in productive TCRs were reported among donors in an Asian-associated ancestry cluster than the approximately 630-donor mean. CMV serostatus was the only immune exposure information available for the cohort. In a later analysis, several top co-occurrence clusters were reported to appear linked to parvovirus B19, influenza, CMV and Epstein-Barr virus. This cohort had only TCR beta chains sequenced, and the lack of alpha or paired-chain data limited which features could be detected. In a later analysis, most CMV-associated TCR beta chains were found to appear HLA-restricted, with HLA associations seemingly driven largely by CMV exposure. Sequencing depth was assumed to be roughly uniform across donors in the presence/absence analyses, though that assumption may not hold. In a later analysis, the rate of TCR association differed among HLA loci, with DRB1 alleles having the most associated TCRs and HLA-C alleles having the fewest. When HLA alleles, especially DR and DQ, strongly co-occurred, attributing TCR associations to individual alleles was difficult. Linkage disequilibrium might explain the correlated functional status among segregating V segments, but an unknown experimental factor could not be excluded. Most TCR sequences were observed very rarely across donors, whereas some public TCRs were present in many individuals. A later analysis found that HLA-associated TCR beta chains were more clonally expanded and had lower generation probabilities than equally common non-associated chains. In the study, approximately 160 TCR beta chains were listed as associated with cytomegalovirus. The 87-base-pair reads could not distinguish some IMGT-functional V segments, including TRBV6-2 and TRBV6-3, so those segments were excluded. A further reported finding was that TCR beta sequences accurately predicted the HLA-A and HLA-B alleles for most subjects in the first cohort. Because some donors lacked HLA typing at each locus, the association tests relied only on the typed subset. It was suggested by the authors that the approach could potentially be generalized to other disease states and immunological phenotypes.

The cohort consisted of 600 or so healthy bone marrow donors. All cohort members were sampled while nominally healthy, although unrecorded immune exposures were likely present. The donor was CMV seropositive and was included in the group of 270 or so seropositive cohort members. Each donor provided a peripheral blood sample, and peripheral blood mononuclear cells were used for TCR beta sequencing. The Qiagen DNeasy Blood Extraction Kit was used to extract genomic DNA from the blood cell samples. Sequenced sample: PBMCs. The TCR comes from a woman in her thirties or forties in good health and CMV-seropositive. The chain is assembled from TRBV30 and TRBJ2-2; TRBD2 is a possible D gene, resting on 6 matching bases. The CDR3 corresponds to CAWSGGGTNTGELFF. The nucleotide sequence is given as TGTGCCTGGAGTGGTGGCGGGACGAACACCGGGGAGCTGTTTTTT.